This T cell receptor (beta chain) was retrieved from a study of T cell clones after liver transplantation. Study-level background: Immunosuppression withdrawal was tried within 2 years after liver transplantation in this trial. TCRbeta sequencing after a pre-transplant mixed lymphocyte reaction identified graft-donor-reactive clones, later tracked in post-transplant blood.

Sequencing of dividing CFSE-low cells from the MLR defined alloreactive TCRbeta sequences. Stimulators were graft donor PBMCs, splenocytes, lymph-node cells, or third-party PBMCs for pre-transplant recipient cells. This table comes from immunoSEQ multiplex PCR, and its TCRdb copy is limited to in-frame clones, with some not included. The sample consists of nearly 650 clones, around 50% of them appearing once. The V and J ends lost 5 bases and 3 bases respectively, with 13 bases between them. The germline CDR1 and CDR2 sequences are MDHEN and SYDVKM. This CDR3 comprises 15 residues. General study points: Migration into the graft, not deletion, may explain lost graft donor-reactive T cells.

This clone was seen more than once but under ten times. Antigen specificity is unknown. The V call is TRBV28, the J call TRBJ2-2; no clear D gene. Specimen: CD4+ T cells from cultured PBMCs. The TCR comes from a human patient who received a liver transplant. Some T cells may be provided by the graft donor. CDR3 region: CASSLLTRDTGELFF. As DNA, the CDR3 is TGTGCCAGCAGTCTCTTAACGCGCGACACCGGGGAGCTGTTTTTT.